The present entry profiles one T cell receptor (beta chain) with its context. Its antigen is unidentified. The data originate from a study of T cells after yellow fever vaccination. Study-wide findings and caveats: Only a minor proportion of clonotypes was detected across both CD4 and CD8 compartments. By day 5 rather than day 15, the secondary response had peaked, though it was weaker. Clones that expanded after primary vaccination mostly reappeared after the booster (96% CD4, about 89% CD8).

UMIs and a universal primer site were added when TCR cDNA was made by 5'RACE template switching. TCRdb called the 5' RACE reads again in MiXCR, with one record for every CDR3 protein. The sample lists some 340,000 distinct CDR3 sequences, around 11% occurring once. V shed 4 bases and J shed 3 bases, with 12 bases lying between them. Germline V CDR1 and CDR2: KGHSH, LQKENI. The CDR3 is made up of 14 amino acids. The sequence was collected from a man aged 18 to 29 who received the YFV17D yellow fever vaccine. The genes are TRBV18 and TRBJ1-2; D unresolved. Sequenced material: CD4+ T cells sorted from PBMCs, taken 45 days after the yellow fever booster vaccination. CDR3 protein: CASSQSGEDYGYTF. Written as DNA, the CDR3 is TGTGCCAGCTCACAATCCGGGGAGGACTATGGCTACACCTTC. The variable domain in full, with the rest retrieved from reference TRBV18 and TRBJ1-2, is NAGVMQNPRHLVRRRGQEARLRCSPMKGHSHVYWYRQLPEEGLKFMVYLQKENIIDESGMPKERFSAEFPKEGPSILRIQQVVRGDSAAYFCASSQSGEDYGYTFGSGTRLTVV.